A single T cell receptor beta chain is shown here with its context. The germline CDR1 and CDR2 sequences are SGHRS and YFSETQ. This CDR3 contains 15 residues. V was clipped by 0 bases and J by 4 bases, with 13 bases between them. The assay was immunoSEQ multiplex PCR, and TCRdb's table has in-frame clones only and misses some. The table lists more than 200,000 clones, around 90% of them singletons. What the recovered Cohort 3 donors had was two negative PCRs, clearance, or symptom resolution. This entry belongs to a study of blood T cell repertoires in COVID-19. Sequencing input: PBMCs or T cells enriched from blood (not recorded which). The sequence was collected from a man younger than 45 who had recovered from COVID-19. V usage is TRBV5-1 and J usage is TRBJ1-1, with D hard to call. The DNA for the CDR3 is TGCGCCAGCAGCTTGGCCCTGGCAGGCTCCACTGAAGCTTTCTTT. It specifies CASSLALAGSTEAFF.